This T cell receptor beta chain originates from a study of T cell responses to AZD1222 COVID-19 vaccine. Study-wide results and limits: Clonal diversity may have been underestimated in mostly white British donors. In the spike-specific TCR repertoire, nearly half reportedly target unmutated variant regions.

Some clones are missing from TCRdb's copy, which holds only in-frame ones; the method was immunoSEQ multiplex PCR. The sample has approximately 220,000 clones; approximately 94% are singletons. A remark on this clone: Its antigen is unknown.

The clonotype comes from an adult in good health. This specimen was peripheral blood, taken on day 0 of MenACWY control vaccination.

The CDR3 nucleotides read TGTGCCAGCAGCGAACCCGGGGGGAGTTGGGTGCCTGAAGCTTTCTTT. Its protein is CASSEPGGSWVPEAFF. V gene TRBV6-1 combines with J gene TRBJ1-1, with TRBD1 as a possible D gene (5 bases). From germline, CDR1 is MNHNS and CDR2 SASEGT. Trimming removed 6 bases at V and 6 bases at J, with 23 bases between. This CDR3 region has 16 residues.